This is a list of T cell receptor beta chains from one sample in a study of blood T cell repertoires in COVID-19. Repertoires were generated with immunoSEQ multiplex PCR, while TCRdb's copy carries only in-frame clones and drops some. Among 15,000 or so clones listed, 75% to 90% were seen once. The sequenced sample was peripheral blood. The receptors originated from a man in his forties or fifties with active COVID-19. CDR3s include the opening cysteine and the closing phenylalanine or tryptophan. A D gene is named only where the DNA matches it firmly. Clone size is given for some rows only: seen once, a few or many times, or a class if the clone is expanded.

j_gene: TRBJ1-4; abundance: NA; d_gene: NA; v_gene: TRBV6-1; CDR3aa: CASSEGPRGEKLFF; CDR3nt: TGTGCCAGCAGTGAGGGACCCAGGGGTGAAAAACTGTTTTTT
j_gene: TRBJ1-1; abundance: NA; d_gene: TRBD1; v_gene: TRBV7-3; CDR3aa: CASSATGAISTEAFF; CDR3nt: TGTGCCAGCAGCGCGACAGGGGCAATATCCACTGAAGCTTTCTTT
j_gene: TRBJ2-3; abundance: NA; d_gene: TRBD2; v_gene: TRBV6-5; CDR3aa: CASCRGAGGTDTQYF; CDR3nt: TGTGCCAGCTGTCGTGGAGCGGGAGGCACAGATACGCAGTATTTT
j_gene: TRBJ2-3; abundance: NA; d_gene: NA; v_gene: TRBV4-1; CDR3aa: CASSQAGRSTDTQYF; CDR3nt: TGCGCCAGCAGCCAAGCAGGGCGGAGCACAGATACGCAGTATTTT
j_gene: TRBJ1-4; abundance: NA; d_gene: NA; v_gene: TRBV15; CDR3aa: CATSRDAGGLYEKLFF; CDR3nt: TGTGCCACCAGCAGAGATGCGGGGGGCTTGTATGAAAAACTGTTTTTT
j_gene: TRBJ2-7; abundance: few; d_gene: TRBD2; v_gene: TRBV6-6; CDR3aa: CASSYPGGLNEQYF; CDR3nt: TGTGCCAGCAGTTATCCCGGGGGGTTGAACGAGCAGTACTTC
j_gene: TRBJ1-1; abundance: NA; d_gene: NA; v_gene: TRBV29-1; CDR3aa: CSVEDRHPGTEAFF; CDR3nt: TGCAGCGTTGAAGATCGTCACCCCGGCACTGAAGCTTTCTTT
j_gene: TRBJ2-6; abundance: NA; d_gene: TRBD2; v_gene: TRBV6-4; CDR3aa: CASRSLAGALSGANVLTF; CDR3nt: TGTGCCAGCAGATCCCTAGCGGGAGCCCTCTCTGGGGCCAACGTCCTGACTTTC
j_gene: TRBJ1-5; abundance: NA; d_gene: NA; v_gene: TRBV6-5; CDR3aa: CASTREVNQPQHF; CDR3nt: TGTGCCAGCACCAGGGAGGTCAATCAGCCCCAGCATTTT
j_gene: TRBJ2-1; abundance: NA; d_gene: TRBD2; v_gene: TRBV7-2; CDR3aa: CASSLQAGSYNEQFF; CDR3nt: TGTGCCAGCAGCTTACAAGCGGGATCCTACAATGAGCAGTTCTTC
j_gene: TRBJ2-7; abundance: NA; d_gene: TRBD1; v_gene: TRBV18; CDR3aa: CASSPTGGKDEQYF; CDR3nt: TGTGCCAGCTCACCCACAGGGGGGAAGGACGAGCAGTACTTC
j_gene: TRBJ2-7; abundance: NA; d_gene: TRBD1; v_gene: TRBV7-9; CDR3aa: CASSPPLRQGWGQYF; CDR3nt: TGTGCCAGCAGCCCCCCCCTGCGACAGGGGTGGGGGCAGTACTTC
j_gene: TRBJ2-7; abundance: NA; d_gene: TRBD2; v_gene: TRBV28; CDR3aa: CAVRTSGSYEQYF; CDR3nt: TGTGCCGTAAGGACTAGCGGCTCCTACGAGCAGTACTTC
j_gene: TRBJ1-2; abundance: NA; d_gene: NA; v_gene: TRBV7-2; CDR3aa: CASSLALGAYGYTF; CDR3nt: TGTGCCAGCAGCTTAGCTCTGGGGGCGTATGGCTACACCTTC
j_gene: TRBJ1-1; abundance: NA; d_gene: NA; v_gene: TRBV7-9; CDR3aa: CASSLAGGGGSEAFF; CDR3nt: TGTGCCAGCAGCTTAGCCGGGGGTGGCGGCTCTGAAGCTTTCTTT
j_gene: TRBJ2-7; abundance: NA; d_gene: NA; v_gene: TRBV6-2/TRBV6-3; CDR3aa: CASSYSGDSYEQYF; CDR3nt: TGTGCCAGCAGTTACAGCGGCGACTCCTACGAGCAGTACTTC
j_gene: TRBJ2-3; abundance: NA; d_gene: TRBD2; v_gene: TRBV5-4; CDR3aa: CASSFGLVSGTDTQYF; CDR3nt: TGTGCCAGCAGCTTTGGACTAGTTAGCGGCACAGATACGCAGTATTTT
j_gene: TRBJ2-1; abundance: NA; d_gene: NA; v_gene: TRBV6-2/TRBV6-3; CDR3aa: CASSYFSTSPYNEQFF; CDR3nt: TGTGCCAGCAGTTATTTTTCAACTAGTCCCTACAATGAGCAGTTCTTC
j_gene: TRBJ1-3; abundance: NA; d_gene: NA; v_gene: TRBV11-3; CDR3aa: CASSLGQISGNTIYF; CDR3nt: TGTGCCAGCAGCTTAGGGCAGATCTCTGGAAACACCATATATTTT
j_gene: TRBJ1-2; abundance: NA; d_gene: NA; v_gene: TRBV6-5; CDR3aa: CASRPTKVPYGYTF; CDR3nt: TGTGCCAGCAGACCTACTAAAGTCCCGTATGGCTACACCTTC
j_gene: TRBJ2-3; abundance: NA; d_gene: NA; v_gene: TRBV5-1; CDR3aa: CASSLGQISTDTQYF; CDR3nt: TGCGCCAGCAGCTTGGGCCAGATTAGCACAGATACGCAGTATTTT
j_gene: TRBJ2-3; abundance: NA; d_gene: TRBD2; v_gene: TRBV5-4; CDR3aa: CASRLAGAPGTDTQYF; CDR3nt: TGTGCCAGCAGGCTAGCGGGAGCGCCTGGCACAGATACGCAGTATTTT
j_gene: TRBJ1-5; abundance: NA; d_gene: NA; v_gene: TRBV6-5; CDR3aa: CASRVRAGDQPQHF; CDR3nt: TGTGCCAGCAGGGTCAGGGCAGGGGATCAGCCCCAGCATTTT
j_gene: TRBJ1-3; abundance: NA; d_gene: NA; v_gene: TRBV13; CDR3aa: CASSSRAGGNTIYF; CDR3nt: TGTGCCAGCAGCTCCCGGGCGGGGGGAAACACCATATATTTT
j_gene: TRBJ2-1; abundance: NA; d_gene: NA; v_gene: TRBV15; CDR3aa: CATSRVAFGVNEQFF; CDR3nt: TGTGCCACCAGCAGGGTAGCGTTCGGGGTAAATGAGCAGTTCTTC
j_gene: TRBJ1-5; abundance: NA; d_gene: NA; v_gene: TRBV5-5; CDR3aa: CASSLWGGTGNQPQHF; CDR3nt: TGTGCCAGCAGTTTGTGGGGGGGTACGGGCAATCAGCCCCAGCATTTT
j_gene: TRBJ2-7; abundance: NA; d_gene: NA; v_gene: TRBV19; CDR3aa: CASSIGGFAYEQYF; CDR3nt: TGTGCCAGTAGTATTGGAGGGTTTGCTTACGAGCAGTACTTC
j_gene: TRBJ1-3; abundance: NA; d_gene: NA; v_gene: TRBV11-2; CDR3aa: CASSFDRSSGNTIYF; CDR3nt: TGTGCCAGCAGCTTCGACAGGAGCTCTGGAAACACCATATATTTT
j_gene: TRBJ1-1; abundance: NA; d_gene: NA; v_gene: TRBV19; CDR3aa: CASSSTISGTEAFF; CDR3nt: TGTGCCAGTAGTAGTACCATCTCGGGGACTGAAGCTTTCTTT
j_gene: TRBJ2-5; abundance: NA; d_gene: NA; v_gene: TRBV19; CDR3aa: CASSRGETQYF; CDR3nt: TGTGCCAGTAGTAGGGGCGAGACCCAGTACTTC
j_gene: TRBJ1-2; abundance: NA; d_gene: NA; v_gene: TRBV5-4; CDR3aa: CASSLPGVYGYTF; CDR3nt: TGTGCCAGCAGCTTGCCAGGGGTATATGGCTACACCTTC
j_gene: TRBJ1-1; abundance: NA; d_gene: NA; v_gene: TRBV3-1/TRBV3-2; CDR3aa: CASSQGGPNTEAFF; CDR3nt: TGTGCCAGCAGCCAAGGGGGGCCGAACACTGAAGCTTTCTTT
j_gene: TRBJ1-4; abundance: NA; d_gene: NA; v_gene: TRBV7-6; CDR3aa: CASSPQDLPGEKLFF; CDR3nt: TGTGCCAGCAGCCCACAGGACCTACCGGGTGAAAAACTGTTTTTT
j_gene: TRBJ2-4; abundance: NA; d_gene: TRBD2; v_gene: TRBV12-3/TRBV12-4; CDR3aa: CASSLGGTIQYF; CDR3nt: TGTGCCAGCAGTTTGGGGGGGACCATTCAGTACTTC
j_gene: TRBJ1-4; abundance: NA; d_gene: NA; v_gene: TRBV5-1; CDR3aa: CASSLGSGGAANEKLFF; CDR3nt: TGCGCCAGCAGCTTGGGCTCGGGGGGAGCAGCTAATGAAAAACTGTTTTTT
j_gene: TRBJ1-4; abundance: NA; d_gene: NA; v_gene: TRBV7-9; CDR3aa: CASSHLLGGLFF; CDR3nt: TGTGCCAGCAGCCACTTACTCGGGGGACTGTTTTTT
j_gene: TRBJ2-3; abundance: NA; d_gene: TRBD1; v_gene: TRBV7-9; CDR3aa: CASSLAGTGGADTQYF; CDR3nt: TGTGCCAGCAGCTTGGCCGGGACAGGGGGCGCAGATACGCAGTATTTT
j_gene: TRBJ2-2; abundance: NA; d_gene: TRBD2; v_gene: TRBV11-3; CDR3aa: CASSRRAAGAGAGELFF; CDR3nt: TGTGCCAGCAGCCGCAGAGCTGCGGGAGCTGGGGCCGGGGAGCTGTTTTTT
j_gene: TRBJ2-5; abundance: NA; d_gene: TRBD1; v_gene: TRBV7-9; CDR3aa: CASSSMDRGQETQYF; CDR3nt: TGTGCCAGCAGCTCGATGGACAGGGGGCAAGAGACCCAGTACTTC
j_gene: TRBJ2-7; abundance: NA; d_gene: TRBD2; v_gene: TRBV7-3; CDR3aa: CASSFDAGTSVYEQYF; CDR3nt: TGTGCCAGCAGTTTTGACGCCGGGACTAGCGTTTACGAGCAGTACTTC
j_gene: TRBJ2-7; abundance: once; d_gene: NA; v_gene: TRBV29-1; CDR3aa: CSVVASNSYEQYF; CDR3nt: TGCAGCGTTGTTGCCAGTAACTCCTACGAGCAGTACTTC
j_gene: TRBJ2-7; abundance: NA; d_gene: TRBD1; v_gene: TRBV4-3; CDR3aa: CASSQDWIDRAYEQYF; CDR3nt: TGCGCCAGCAGCCAAGATTGGATCGACAGGGCCTACGAGCAGTACTTC
j_gene: TRBJ2-3; abundance: NA; d_gene: NA; v_gene: TRBV9; CDR3aa: CASSSTSRTDTQYF; CDR3nt: TGTGCCAGCAGCAGCACTAGCCGCACAGATACGCAGTATTTT
j_gene: TRBJ2-7; abundance: NA; d_gene: NA; v_gene: TRBV20-1; CDR3aa: CSARVNYEQYF; CDR3nt: TGCAGTGCTAGAGTCAACTACGAGCAGTACTTC
j_gene: TRBJ2-1; abundance: NA; d_gene: TRBD1; v_gene: TRBV4-2; CDR3aa: CASSQQDRESYNEQFF; CDR3nt: TGTGCCAGCAGCCAACAAGACAGGGAATCCTACAATGAGCAGTTCTTC